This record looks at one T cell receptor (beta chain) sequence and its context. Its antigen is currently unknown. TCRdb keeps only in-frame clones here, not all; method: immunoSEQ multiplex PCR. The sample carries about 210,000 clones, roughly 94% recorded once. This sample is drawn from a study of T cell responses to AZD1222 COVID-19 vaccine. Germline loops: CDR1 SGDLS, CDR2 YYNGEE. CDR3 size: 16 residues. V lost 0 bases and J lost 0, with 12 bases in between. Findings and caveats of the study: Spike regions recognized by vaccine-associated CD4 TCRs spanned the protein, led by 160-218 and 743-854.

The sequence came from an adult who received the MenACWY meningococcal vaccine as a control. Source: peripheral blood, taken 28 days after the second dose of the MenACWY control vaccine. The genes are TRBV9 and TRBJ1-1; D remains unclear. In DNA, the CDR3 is TGTGCCAGCAGCGTAGACGAGTTCAGAGTGAACACTGAAGCTTTCTTT. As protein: CASSVDEFRVNTEAFF.